Listed below are T cell receptor beta chains from one sample, sequenced in a study of human T cells and chemical hapten exposure. TCRdb reanalysed the RACE reads using MiXCR and keeps one entry per CDR3 protein. This table has roughly 380,000 distinct CDR3 sequences, around 5.5% appearing once. Sequencing used whole blood, obtained in connection with sensitization to the hapten diphenylcyclopropenone (DPC). These receptors originate from a woman aged 50 to 65 with alopecia areata. Some clones in this sample may be carry-over from other donors' samples. Both conserved end residues are part of each CDR3. D genes are given only for firm matches. Size tells how often a clone was seen (once, few, many) or the class of an expanded clone, and some rows leave it out.

TRBJ2-2 - TRBV9 - TGTGCCAGCAGCGTAGCTGGACACATAAACACCGGGGAGCTGTTTTTT CASSVAGHINTGELFF
TRBJ1-5 few TRBV20-1 - TGCAGTGCTAGAGATCGGAGGTCGCCCCAGCATTTT CSARDRRSPQHF
TRBJ2-1 many TRBV7-9 - TGTGCCAGCAGCTTAGGCCAGCAAGACAACAATGAGCAGTTCTTC CASSLGQQDNNEQFF
TRBJ2-1 many TRBV4-3 - TGCGCCAGCAGCCAAGAACGGTTCGGACGCCTGTCGGTCAGTGGTGAGCAGTTCTTC CASSQERFGRLSVSGEQFF
TRBJ1-2 many TRBV11-2 TRBD1 TGTGCCAGCAGCAGAACCGGGACAGGCCCTAATTATGGCTACACCTTC CASSRTGTGPNYGYTF
TRBJ2-1 many TRBV4-3 TRBD2 TGCGCCAGCAGCTACGGACTAGCGGTCTACAATGAGCAGTTCTTC CASSYGLAVYNEQFF
TRBJ2-1 many TRBV29-1 TRBD2 TGCAGCCCCCGACTAGCGGGAGAGGGTGAGCAGTTCTTC CSPRLAGEGEQFF
TRBJ2-2 - TRBV5-6 - TGTGCCAGCAGCCCAATTGGGGCGGGCCCGAACACCGGGGAGCTGTTTTTT CASSPIGAGPNTGELFF
TRBJ2-1 many TRBV4-1 TRBD2 TGCGCCAGCAGCCAGGAACCCGGGGGGGCCGCCTACAATGAGCAGTTCTTC CASSQEPGGAAYNEQFF
TRBJ1-1 few TRBV30 - TGTGCCTGGACCGGGACATCTACCAAGAACACTGAAGCTTTCTTT CAWTGTSTKNTEAFF
TRBJ1-1 few TRBV12-3/TRBV12-4 - TGTGCCAGCAGTTTGGGGAAGATAAAAGCTTTCTTT CASSLGKIKAFF
TRBJ1-2 - TRBV24-1 - TGTGCCACCAGTGGCGGAGGAAACTATGGCTACACCTTC CATSGGGNYGYTF
TRBJ2-7 - TRBV27 TRBD1 TGTGCCAGCAGCCTTTGGGGGACAGGGGATGAGCAGTACTTC CASSLWGTGDEQYF
TRBJ2-7 few TRBV6-4 - TGTGCCAGCAGTACATTCAAGGGGCAGGGGGGTCCCTACGAGCAGTACTTC CASSTFKGQGGPYEQYF
TRBJ1-4 many TRBV29-1 - TGCAGCGTCGCCGCATTGACAGCGCCTAATGAAAAACTGTTTTTT CSVAALTAPNEKLFF
TRBJ2-7 many TRBV21-1 - TGTGCCAGCATCAAGACTAGCGGGGTAGAGGGCTACGAGCAGTACTTC CASIKTSGVEGYEQYF
TRBJ2-7 many TRBV29-1 - TGCAGCGTTGAGGAGGGGGTCGAGCAGTACTTC CSVEEGVEQYF
TRBJ2-5 many TRBV12-3/TRBV12-4 - TGTGCCAGCAGTCCCCCCGTCGGGGTAGAGACCCAGTACTTC CASSPPVGVETQYF
TRBJ1-1 - TRBV2 TRBD1 TGTGCCAGCAGTGCAGGGGACAGATTATCGTCTGAAGCTTTCTTT CASSAGDRLSSEAFF
TRBJ2-1 many TRBV2 - TGTGCCAGCAGTTACACCGTATACAATGAGCAGTTCTTC CASSYTVYNEQFF
TRBJ1-2 - TRBV21-1 - TGTGCCAGCAGCCTACCTCAGTGTCTCTATGGCTACACCTTC CASSLPQCLYGYTF
TRBJ2-7 many TRBV4-1 TRBD1 TGCGCCAGCAGCCACGCCGGGACAGGGATCTACGAGCAGTACTTC CASSHAGTGIYEQYF
TRBJ2-7 many TRBV12-3/TRBV12-4 - TGTGCCAGCAGCTTAGGGGCCTACGAGCAGTACTTC CASSLGAYEQYF
TRBJ2-7 few TRBV15 - TGTGCCACCAGCAGAGATGGGGGCCCCTACGAGCAGTACTTC CATSRDGGPYEQYF
TRBJ1-1 many TRBV6-2/TRBV6-3 - TGTGCCAGCAGACGGGACACCGGAAGTGAAGCTTTCTTT CASRRDTGSEAFF
TRBJ1-1 many TRBV12-3/TRBV12-4 - TGTGCCAGCAGGGGCGTGGGGAGGTGGACTGAAGCTTTCTTT CASRGVGRWTEAFF
TRBJ1-1 few TRBV6-2/TRBV6-3 - TGTGCCAGCAGTTACCGGCAGAGCGCTGAAGCTTTCTTT CASSYRQSAEAFF
TRBJ2-3 - TRBV20-1 - TGCAGTGCTAGATCCACCGGGACTAGCACAGATACGCAGTATTTT CSARSTGTSTDTQYF
TRBJ2-5 few TRBV5-1 - TGCGCCAGCAGCTGGAACAAGTACCAAGAGACCCAGTACTTC CASSWNKYQETQYF
TRBJ1-2 few TRBV5-5 - TGTGCCAGCAGCTTGGGGCAGGCCAACTGGGGCTACACCTTC CASSLGQANWGYTF
TRBJ1-1 few TRBV20-1 - TGCAGTGCTAGACAGGGTCCAATGAACACTGAAGCTTTCTTT CSARQGPMNTEAFF
TRBJ2-7 few TRBV20-1 - TGCAGTGCTAGAGGGGCGTGGGGGATTTACGAGCAGTACTTC CSARGAWGIYEQYF
TRBJ1-2 - TRBV28 TRBD1 TGTGCCAGCAGCCCCGGACAGGTTGGCTACACCTTC CASSPGQVGYTF
TRBJ2-7 few TRBV20-1 - TGCAGTGCTAGAGCCCGAGGACGCGGGCTCCCAAATGGGCAGTACTTC CSARARGRGLPNGQYF
TRBJ2-3 many TRBV7-9 - TGTGCCAGCAGCCGTAGGGGGGCCACAGATACGCAGTATTTT CASSRRGATDTQYF
TRBJ2-7 - TRBV9 - TGTGCCAGCAGCGCGGACTCTCCTGGCGAGCAGTACTTC CASSADSPGEQYF
TRBJ2-5 many TRBV27 - TGTGCCAGCAGTTCTGGGTGGGGGTTCCAAGAGACCCAGTACTTC CASSSGWGFQETQYF
TRBJ1-1 many TRBV16 - TGTGCCAGCAGCCAAGGCGCGTCCTCCGCTTTCTTT CASSQGASSAFF
TRBJ2-1 many TRBV29-1 - TGCAGCGCCCCGGACTGGAGCTCCTACAATGAGCAGTTCTTC CSAPDWSSYNEQFF
TRBJ1-3 few TRBV5-1 - TGCGCCAGCAGCCCCCTCGGCGGATCCGCCTCTCCTGGAAACACCATATATTTT CASSPLGGSASPGNTIYF
TRBJ1-4 - TRBV7-9 - TGTGCCAGCAGCACCCCGACAGATACAACTAATGAAAAACTGTTTTTT CASSTPTDTTNEKLFF